This is a list of T cell receptor beta chains from one sample in a study of control samples from healthy donors and cancer patients. Generated by immunoSEQ multiplex PCR, the TCRdb table keeps only in-frame clones and is missing some. The sample lists over 100,000 clones, 85% to 90% occurring once. The sequenced sample was blood. All receptors come from a woman between 45 and 60 years old in good health. Each CDR3 is given with its conserved first and last residue. The D gene is left open where the match is weak. Expanded clones get a size class; other rows say once, few or many, or leave the size out.

clone size	D gene	V gene	J gene	CDR3 DNA	CDR3 protein
.	.	TRBV9	TRBJ1-2	TGTGCCAGCAGCGGCAGTGTTTCCTATGGCTACACCTTC	CASSGSVSYGYTF
.	TRBD1	TRBV7-3	TRBJ1-6	TGTGCCAGCAGCGCCGGGACAGTGATCAATTCACCCCTCCACTTT	CASSAGTVINSPLHF
once	.	TRBV7-8	TRBJ1-1	TGTGCCAGCAGCTACTCTAGGGGTCTGTACACTGAAGCTTTCTTT	CASSYSRGLYTEAFF
.	TRBD2	TRBV24-1	TRBJ2-1	TGTGCCACACGGGAGGCAACACCAAACAATGAGCAGTTCTTC	CATREATPNNEQFF
.	.	TRBV6-4	TRBJ2-3	TGTGCCAGCAGTGTCGATACAGGCGCCACAGATACGCAGTATTTT	CASSVDTGATDTQYF
.	TRBD1	TRBV7-3	TRBJ2-1	TGTGCCAGCAGCTTAAGGGGGACAGGGTCGAATGAGCAGTTCTTC	CASSLRGTGSNEQFF
few	.	TRBV29-1	TRBJ1-1	TGCAGCGCCCCGATCCGGGGCCGTAACTACTTT	CSAPIRGRNYF
.	TRBD1	TRBV23-1	TRBJ2-1	TGCGCCAGCAGTCACCGAGCTGACAGGGGGCCCAGCTACAATGAGCAGTTCTTC	CASSHRADRGPSYNEQFF
.	TRBD2	TRBV18	TRBJ2-3	TGTGCCAGCTCACTCGGACTAGCGGGGGGTTCAGATACGCAGTATTTT	CASSLGLAGGSDTQYF
.	.	TRBV5-5	TRBJ2-1	TGTGCCAGCAGCTTGTCTACCTACTCCTACAATGAGCAGTTCTTC	CASSLSTYSYNEQFF